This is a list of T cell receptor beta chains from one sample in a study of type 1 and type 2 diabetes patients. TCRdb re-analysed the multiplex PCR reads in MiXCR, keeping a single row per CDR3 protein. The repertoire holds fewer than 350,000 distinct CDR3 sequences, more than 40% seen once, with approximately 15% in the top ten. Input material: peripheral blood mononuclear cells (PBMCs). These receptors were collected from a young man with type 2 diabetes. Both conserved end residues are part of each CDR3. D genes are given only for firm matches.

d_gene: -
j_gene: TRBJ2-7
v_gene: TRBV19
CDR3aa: CAWSKLKMRSYEQYF

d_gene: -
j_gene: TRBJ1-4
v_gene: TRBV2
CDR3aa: CASSESGVGEKLFF

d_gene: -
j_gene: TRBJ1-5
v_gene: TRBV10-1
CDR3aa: CASSMGTYQPQHF

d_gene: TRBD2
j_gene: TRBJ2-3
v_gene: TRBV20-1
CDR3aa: CSARSGDSTDTQYF

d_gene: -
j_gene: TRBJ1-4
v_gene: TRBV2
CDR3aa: CASSERTDNEKLFF

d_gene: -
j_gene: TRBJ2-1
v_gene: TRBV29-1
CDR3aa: CSSSYNEQFF

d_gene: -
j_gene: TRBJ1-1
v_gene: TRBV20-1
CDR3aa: CSASIRLLEAFF

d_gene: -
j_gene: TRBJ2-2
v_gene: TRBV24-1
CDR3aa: CATSDLPRREVFNTGELFF

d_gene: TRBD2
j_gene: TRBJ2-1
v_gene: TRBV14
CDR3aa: CASSQDLGLLRGALDEQFF

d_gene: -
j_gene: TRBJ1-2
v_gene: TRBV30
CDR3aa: CACYKGSYTF

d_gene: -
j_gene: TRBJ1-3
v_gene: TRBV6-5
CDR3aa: CASSLDRTSGNTIYF

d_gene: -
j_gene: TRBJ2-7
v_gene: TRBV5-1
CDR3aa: CASSLVSGREQYF

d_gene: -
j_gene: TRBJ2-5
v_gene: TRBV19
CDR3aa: CASSIRPLNQETQYF

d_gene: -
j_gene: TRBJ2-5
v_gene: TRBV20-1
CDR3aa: CSVPPTYPETQYF

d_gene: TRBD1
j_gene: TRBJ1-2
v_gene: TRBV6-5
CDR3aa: CASSDRGTYGYTF

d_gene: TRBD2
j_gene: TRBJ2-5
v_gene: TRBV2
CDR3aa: CASSFGAGGPETQYF